This T cell receptor beta chain comes out of a study of cytomegalovirus exposure and HLA in healthy donors. Losses at the gene ends were 4 bases for V and 5 bases for J; bases not matched to a gene: 9. Germline-derived CDR1 and CDR2 are SEHNR and FQNEAQ (reference sequence). The CDR3 runs 15 residues. PCR employed 60 Vbeta and 13 Jbeta primers. Data came from immunoSEQ multiplex PCR; TCRdb stores just in-frame clones and leaves some out. This sample's table reports 130,000 to 150,000 clones. The source material was PBMCs. This chain connects TRBV7-9 to TRBJ2-7, with 9 bases aligning to TRBD2. This receptor was taken from a middle-aged man in good health and CMV-seronegative. DNA for the CDR3: TGTGCCAGCAGCTCCCCGGGACTAGCAGTCCACGAGCAGTACTTC. Protein sequence: CASSSPGLAVHEQYF.